This T cell receptor (beta chain) derives from a study of monozygotic twins with inflammatory bowel disease. As concerns this clonotype: Its specificity is not known.

The study's findings and limits: IBD patients had lower TCRbeta diversity (inverse Simpson) than healthy co-twins.

This CDR3 region has 15 residues. Germline CDR1 and CDR2: MNHNS and SASEGT. The blood volume drawn from each donor was 2 to 3 ml. TCRdb re-analyzed the 5' RACE reads; it lists each CDR3 protein once, without DNA. Its table records around 200,000 distinct CDR3 sequences. Sequenced sample: blood. This chain joins TRBV6-1 and TRBJ1-1. This sequence originates from a human donor with ulcerative colitis or Crohn's disease, or a healthy co-twin of an affected twin (not recorded which). This CDR3 is CASMRDLEMNTEAFF.